In its sample, the clone carrying this TCR beta chain was seen once. Its antigen is undetermined. The sample comes from a study of cytomegalovirus exposure and HLA in healthy donors. Study-level findings and limits: It was fewer than 200 TCR beta chains that were listed as cytomegalovirus-associated. A later analysis reportedly found fewer N-insertions in an Asian-associated ancestry cluster than the roughly 670-donor mean. Earlier findings revealed that most TCR beta V segments proved productive either about 90% or about 30% of the time.

The study ran its PCR with 60 Vbeta and 13 Jbeta primers. The method was immunoSEQ multiplex PCR; TCRdb's version includes in-frame clones alone and lacks a portion of them. The profile covers tens of thousands of clones, with approximately 89% appearing a single time and about 8.6% taken by the ten largest. V lost 3 bases and J lost 5, with 12 bases in between. There are 14 residues in the CDR3. Germline lookup yields CDR1 MGHRA and CDR2 YSYEKL. This receptor was identified in a young man in good health and CMV-seropositive. Sequences were obtained from PBMCs. The chain carries TRBV4-1 and TRBJ2-3, with D uncertain. The CDR3 nucleotides read TGCGCCAGCAGCCATGTTGAGTTAGAAGATACGCAGTATTTT. Amino acids: CASSHVELEDTQYF.